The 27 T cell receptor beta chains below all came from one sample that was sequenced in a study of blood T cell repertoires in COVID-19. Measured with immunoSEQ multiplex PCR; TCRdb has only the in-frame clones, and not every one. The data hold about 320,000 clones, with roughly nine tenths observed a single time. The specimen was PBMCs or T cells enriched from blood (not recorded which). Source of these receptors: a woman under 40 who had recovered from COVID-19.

CDR3 sequence: CASSQDAERGGNTEAFF. DNA of the CDR3: TGCGCCAGCAGCCAAGACGCCGAACGGGGAGGGAACACTGAAGCTTTCTTT. V is TRBV4-3 and J is TRBJ1-1; D remains unclear. The CDR3 covers 17 residues. CDR1 and CDR2 (germline): LGHNA, YSLEER. Trimming stripped 0 bases from V and 1 base from J, with 15 bases between.

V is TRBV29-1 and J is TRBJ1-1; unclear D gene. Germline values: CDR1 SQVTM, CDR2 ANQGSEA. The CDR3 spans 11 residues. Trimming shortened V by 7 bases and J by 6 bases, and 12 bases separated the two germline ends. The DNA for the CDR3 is TGCAGCGCAATCTATCGGGCTGAAGCTTTCTTT. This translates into CSAIYRAEAFF.

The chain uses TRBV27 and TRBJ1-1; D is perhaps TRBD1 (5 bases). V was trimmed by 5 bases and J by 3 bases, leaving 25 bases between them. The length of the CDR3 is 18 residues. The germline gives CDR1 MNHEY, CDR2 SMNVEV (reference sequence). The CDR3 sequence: CASSPLAHLGGWDTEAFF. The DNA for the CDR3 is TGTGCCAGCAGTCCCCTGGCCCATTTGGGGGGGTGGGACACTGAAGCTTTCTTT.

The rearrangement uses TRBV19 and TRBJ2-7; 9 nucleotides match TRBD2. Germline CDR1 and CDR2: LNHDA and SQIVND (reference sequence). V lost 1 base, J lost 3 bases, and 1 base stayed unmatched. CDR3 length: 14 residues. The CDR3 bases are TGTGCCAGTAGTATAGGAGCGGGGGGCTACGAGCAGTACTTC. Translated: CASSIGAGGYEQYF.

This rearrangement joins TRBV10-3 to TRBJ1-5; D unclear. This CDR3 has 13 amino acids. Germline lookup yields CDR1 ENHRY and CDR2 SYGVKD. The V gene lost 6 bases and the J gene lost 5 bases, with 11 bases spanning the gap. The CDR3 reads CAIRATGDQPQHF. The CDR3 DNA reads TGTGCCATCAGAGCGACCGGGGATCAGCCCCAGCATTTT.

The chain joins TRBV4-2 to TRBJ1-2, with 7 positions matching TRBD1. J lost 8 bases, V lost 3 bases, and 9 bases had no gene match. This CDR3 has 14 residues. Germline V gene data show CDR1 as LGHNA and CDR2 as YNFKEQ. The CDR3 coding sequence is TGTGCCAGCAGCCAGGCTGACAGGGACCTAGGCTACACCTTC. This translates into CASSQADRDLGYTF.

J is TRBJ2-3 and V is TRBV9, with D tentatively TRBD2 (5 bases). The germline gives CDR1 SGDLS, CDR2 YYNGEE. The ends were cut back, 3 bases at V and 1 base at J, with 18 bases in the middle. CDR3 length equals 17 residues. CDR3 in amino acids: CASSATDLAIRTDTQYF. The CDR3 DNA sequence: TGTGCCAGCAGCGCCACGGACTTGGCGATCCGCACAGATACGCAGTATTTT.

CDR3 bases: TGTGCCATCAGTGAGTTTAAGGGGGCGGATTCACCCCTCCACTTT. Its protein is CAISEFKGADSPLHF. The rearrangement uses TRBV10-3 and TRBJ1-6; 7 bases are shared with TRBD1. Trimming took 1 base from V and 8 from J; bases not matched to a gene: 5. The CDR3 consists of 15 residues. Germline CDR1 and CDR2: ENHRY and SYGVKD.

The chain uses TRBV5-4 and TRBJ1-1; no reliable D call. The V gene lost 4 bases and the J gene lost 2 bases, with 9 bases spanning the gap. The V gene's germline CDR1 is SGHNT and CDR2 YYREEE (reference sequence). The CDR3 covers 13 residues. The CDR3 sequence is CASSRELNTEAFF. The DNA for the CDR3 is TGTGCCAGCAGCAGGGAGCTTAACACTGAAGCTTTCTTT.

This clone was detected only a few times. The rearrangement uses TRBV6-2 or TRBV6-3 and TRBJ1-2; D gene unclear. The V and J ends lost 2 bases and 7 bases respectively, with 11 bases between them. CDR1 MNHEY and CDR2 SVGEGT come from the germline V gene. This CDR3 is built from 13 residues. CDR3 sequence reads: CASSYVQAGGYTF. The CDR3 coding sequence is TGTGCCAGCAGTTACGTCCAAGCGGGTGGCTACACCTTC.

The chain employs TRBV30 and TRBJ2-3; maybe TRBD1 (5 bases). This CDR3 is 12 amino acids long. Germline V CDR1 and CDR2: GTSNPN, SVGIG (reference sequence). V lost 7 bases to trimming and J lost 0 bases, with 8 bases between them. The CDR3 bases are TGTGCCTCGCCAGGGAGCACAGATACGCAGTATTTT. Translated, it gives CASPGSTDTQYF.

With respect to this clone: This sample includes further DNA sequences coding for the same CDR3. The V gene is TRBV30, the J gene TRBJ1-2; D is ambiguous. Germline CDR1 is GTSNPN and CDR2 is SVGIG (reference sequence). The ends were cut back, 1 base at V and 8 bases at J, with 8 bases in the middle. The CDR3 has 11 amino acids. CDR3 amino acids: CAWSGAGGYTF. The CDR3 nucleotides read TGTGCCTGGAGTGGGGCGGGAGGCTACACCTTC.

The CDR3 loop is CASTNRVGGDQPQHF. DNA for the CDR3: TGTGCCAGCACCAACCGGGTAGGGGGCGATCAGCCCCAGCATTTT. The chain uses TRBV7-9 and TRBJ1-5, with TRBD1 matching 7 bases. The trim removed 7 bases at V and 5 bases at J, leaving 11 bases unmatched. CDR3 length: 15 residues. In germline, CDR1 is SEHNR, CDR2 FQNEAQ (reference sequence).

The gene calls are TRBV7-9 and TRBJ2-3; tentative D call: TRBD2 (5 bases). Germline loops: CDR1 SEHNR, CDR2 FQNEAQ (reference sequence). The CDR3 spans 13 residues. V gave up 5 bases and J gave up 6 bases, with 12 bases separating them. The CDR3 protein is CASSRPIADTQYF. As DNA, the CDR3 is TGTGCCAGCAGCCGACCGATAGCGGATACGCAGTATTTT. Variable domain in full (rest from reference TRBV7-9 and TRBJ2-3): DTGVSQNPRHKITKRGQNVTFRCDPISEHNRLYWYRQTLGQGPEFLTYFQNEAQLEKSRLLSDRFSAERPKGSFSTLEIQRTEQGDSAMYLCASSRPIADTQYFGPGTRLTVL.

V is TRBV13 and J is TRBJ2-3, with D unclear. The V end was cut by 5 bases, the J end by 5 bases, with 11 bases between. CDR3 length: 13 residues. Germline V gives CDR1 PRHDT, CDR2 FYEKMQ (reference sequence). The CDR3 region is CASSTRLVDTQYF. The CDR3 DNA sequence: TGTGCCAGCAGCACCCGGTTAGTAGATACGCAGTATTTT.

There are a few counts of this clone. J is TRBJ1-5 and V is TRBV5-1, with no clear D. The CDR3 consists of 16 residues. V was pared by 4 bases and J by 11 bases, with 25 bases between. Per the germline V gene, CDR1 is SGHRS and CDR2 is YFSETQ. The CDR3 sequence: CASSPRGAGLGGAQHF. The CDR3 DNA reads TGCGCCAGCAGCCCCCGGGGAGCAGGCCTGGGTGGGGCCCAGCATTTT.

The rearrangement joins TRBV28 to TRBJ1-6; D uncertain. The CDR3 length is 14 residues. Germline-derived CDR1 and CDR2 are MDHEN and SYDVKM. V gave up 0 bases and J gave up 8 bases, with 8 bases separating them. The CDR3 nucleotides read TGTGCCAGCAGTTTATGGAAAGCCCATTCACCCCTCCACTTT. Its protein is CASSLWKAHSPLHF.

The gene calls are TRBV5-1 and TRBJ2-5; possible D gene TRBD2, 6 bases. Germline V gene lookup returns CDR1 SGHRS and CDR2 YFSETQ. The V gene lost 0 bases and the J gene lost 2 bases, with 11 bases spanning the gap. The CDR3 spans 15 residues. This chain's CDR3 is CASSLGGMKQETQYF. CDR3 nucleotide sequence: TGCGCCAGCAGCTTGGGCGGGATGAAACAAGAGACCCAGTACTTC.

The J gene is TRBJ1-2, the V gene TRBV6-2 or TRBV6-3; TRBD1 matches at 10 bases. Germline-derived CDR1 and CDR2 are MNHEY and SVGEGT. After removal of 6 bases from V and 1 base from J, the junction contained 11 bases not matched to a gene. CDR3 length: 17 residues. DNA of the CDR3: TGTGCCAGCAGCAAAACTTCGACAGGGGGCAATAACTATGGCTACACCTTC. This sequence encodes CASSKTSTGGNNYGYTF.

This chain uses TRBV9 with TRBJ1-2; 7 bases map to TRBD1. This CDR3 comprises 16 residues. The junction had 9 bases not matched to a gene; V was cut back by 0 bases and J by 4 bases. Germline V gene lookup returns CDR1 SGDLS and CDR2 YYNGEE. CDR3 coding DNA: TGTGCCAGCAGCGTAGAGGAGGGGGCGAATGTCTATGGCTACACCTTC. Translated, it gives CASSVEEGANVYGYTF.

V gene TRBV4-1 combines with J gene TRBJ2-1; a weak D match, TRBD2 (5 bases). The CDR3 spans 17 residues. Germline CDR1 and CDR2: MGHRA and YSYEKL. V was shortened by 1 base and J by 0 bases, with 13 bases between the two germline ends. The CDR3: CASSQGERFSSYNEQFF. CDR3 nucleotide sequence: TGCGCCAGCAGCCAAGGTGAGCGGTTTAGCTCCTACAATGAGCAGTTCTTC.

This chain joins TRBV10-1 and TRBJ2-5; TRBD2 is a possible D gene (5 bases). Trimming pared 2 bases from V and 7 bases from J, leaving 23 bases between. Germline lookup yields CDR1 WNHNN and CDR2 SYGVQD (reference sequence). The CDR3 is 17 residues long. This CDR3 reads CASSEGSWKMRERTQYF. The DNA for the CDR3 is TGCGCCAGCAGTGAGGGGTCGTGGAAGATGAGGGAGCGGACCCAGTACTTC.

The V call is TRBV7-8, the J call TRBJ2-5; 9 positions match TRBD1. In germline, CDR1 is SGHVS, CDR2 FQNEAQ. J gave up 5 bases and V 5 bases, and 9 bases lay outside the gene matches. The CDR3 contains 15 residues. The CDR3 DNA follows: TGTGCCAGCAGCCCGGGACAGGGATGGGCCGAGACCCAGTACTTC. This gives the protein CASSPGQGWAETQYF.

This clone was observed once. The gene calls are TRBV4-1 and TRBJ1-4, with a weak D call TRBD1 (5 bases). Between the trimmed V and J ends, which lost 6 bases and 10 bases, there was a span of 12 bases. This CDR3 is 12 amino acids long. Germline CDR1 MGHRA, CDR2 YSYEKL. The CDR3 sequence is CASSTLGGKLFF. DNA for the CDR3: TGCGCCAGCAGTACCCTCGGGGGAAAACTGTTTTTT.

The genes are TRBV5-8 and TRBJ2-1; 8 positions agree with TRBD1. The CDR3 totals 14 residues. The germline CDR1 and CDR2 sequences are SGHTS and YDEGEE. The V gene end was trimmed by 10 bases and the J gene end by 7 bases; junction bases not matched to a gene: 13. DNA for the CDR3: TGTGCCGGCGGAACAGGGGGGTTTTGGAATGAGCAGTTCTTC. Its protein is CAGGTGGFWNEQFF.

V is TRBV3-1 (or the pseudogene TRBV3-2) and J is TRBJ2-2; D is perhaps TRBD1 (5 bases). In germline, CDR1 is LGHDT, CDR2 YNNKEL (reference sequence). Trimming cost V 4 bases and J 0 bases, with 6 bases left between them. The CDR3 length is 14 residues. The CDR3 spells CASSRGSNTGELFF. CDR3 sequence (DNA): TGTGCCAGCAGCCGGGGCTCGAACACCGGGGAGCTGTTTTTT.

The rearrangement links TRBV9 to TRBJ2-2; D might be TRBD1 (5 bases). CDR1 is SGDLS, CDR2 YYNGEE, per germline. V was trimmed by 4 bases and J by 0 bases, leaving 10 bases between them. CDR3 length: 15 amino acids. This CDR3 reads CASSIDRANTGELFF. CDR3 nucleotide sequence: TGTGCCAGCAGCATAGACAGAGCGAACACCGGGGAGCTGTTTTTT.